Detailed here is one TCR beta chain. Its antigen specificity is not known. Base quality data are lacking; no much larger clone is found one base away. V drops 3 bases and J drops 0 bases, leaving 9 bases in between. Looking up the germline V gene yields CDR1 KGHSH and CDR2 LQKENI. The CDR3 measures 16 amino acids from cysteine to phenylalanine. Only the CDR3 portion is preserved as DNA: 48 bases, with reading frame beginning at the first base. Systemically healthy Caucasian individuals from Russia, 35 to 50 in total and aged about 6 to 95 years, were included as donors. Each donor gave 9.5 to 10 milliliters of peripheral blood, drawn into EDTA-treated Vacutainer tubes. Ficoll-Paque density-gradient centrifugation was used to isolate PBMCs, with at least 6 million obtained per sample. Trizol reagent was used to extract total RNA from PBMCs, with at least 5 micrograms per sample. The percentages of naive CD45RAhigh/CD27high T cells were determined by flow cytometry on a PBMC aliquot from every donor.

The record originates from a study of blood T cells in healthy people across ages (dated by TCRdb to 2014 to 2015). For the wider study: In model experiments, template switching captured about one uniquely barcoded TCR beta cDNA molecule for every two T cells. To track age-related changes in TCR beta repertoire diversity, the study relied on deep sequencing normalized with unique cDNA molecular identifiers. The donors were divided into four age groups: young (average approximately 17 years), middle-aged (about 41), aged (under 70) and long-lived (82). Donors of different ages were randomly distributed across sequencing lanes to avoid experimental bias. For two donors (one aged 18 to 29 and one aged 80 or older), the study analyzed two additional independent replicas of 1 million unique cDNA reads from the same blood draw.

What the study reported, not specific to this receptor: Observed TCR beta diversity per million T cells fell roughly linearly with age, and a significant reduction was already apparent by age roughly 40. Estimates of total diversity from one million sequenced T cells were regarded as lower bounds and underestimates. Compared with the aged group, the long-lived group had more naive CD4+ T cells, fewer expanded clones and increased TCR diversity, a pattern suggesting age selection. Because profiling used bulk unsorted PBMCs, naive and antigen-experienced compartments could not be compared conclusively. Because the CMV infection status of the donors was unknown, age-related changes in expanded clonotypes may potentially have been confounded. A strong correlation was found between observed TCR beta diversity and the percentage of naive T cells measured by flow cytometry.

The library was made by 5' RACE. Sequencing instrument: Illumina HiSeq 2500. A second PCR of about 6 to 12 cycles was run with a J-beta primer mix and a sample-barcoded 5' primer. A unique molecular identifier was introduced onto each TCR beta cDNA molecule by a template-switch 5' adaptor carrying 12 random nucleotides. Each sample yielded at least 2.5 million CDR3-containing paired-end reads. First-strand cDNA was synthesized from all RNA with the Mint cDNA synthesis kit, primed by a TRBC-specific oligonucleotide. After uracil-DNA glycosylase treatment, a first 18-cycle PCR used universal primers M1SS and BC2_uni_R on all cDNA. The paper's processing steps were these. For normalization, 1 million high-quality reads, each with a distinct molecular identifier, were randomly selected from each sample. Reads sharing molecular identifiers were discarded rather than binned into consensus sequences. MiTCR, with a Q25 quality threshold and the strictest error-elimination algorithm, was used for CDR3 identification, clonotype clustering and error correction. A nonparametric unseen species model with Euler transformation was used to estimate a lower bound on total TCR beta diversity. TCRdb applied fastp at Q25 and MiXCR to the public reads, then kept only in-frame beta chains. Rows are combined by CDR3 protein, so each entry shows the most common genes and DNA. In this record, the V and J calls reflect TCRdb's handling and not the investigators' own analysis. For this sample the table gives about 1.8 million distinct CDR3 sequences, of which approximately 50% were detected only once. The ten biggest clones cover roughly 2.1% of the sample.

Sequencing was carried out using blood. The clonotype was recovered from a woman aged 35 to 49 in good health. Recombination joined TRBV18 with TRBJ2-6, with the D gene uncertain. At the DNA level, the sequence is TGTGCCAGCTCACCGCTGACCTCCTCTGGGGCCAACGTCCTGACTTTC. This sequence encodes CASSPLTSSGANVLTF.